Listed below are T cell receptor beta chains from one sample, sequenced in a study of beta chain features in type 1 diabetes. The table came from immunoSEQ multiplex PCR; TCRdb's copy has only in-frame clones and leaves some out. The profile covers some 250,000 clones, with approximately 11% appearing a single time and around 0.017% taken by the ten largest. Sequenced sample: naive CD4+ T cells from blood. The receptor set was obtained from a man younger than 40 with type 1 diabetes. Each CDR3 is given with its conserved first and last residue. The D gene is left open where the match is weak. The size entry is marked missing in some rows and otherwise reads once, few, many or a size class.

v_gene,d_gene,j_gene,abundance,CDR3aa,CDR3nt
TRBV9,NA,TRBJ1-2,NA,CASSSNYGYTF,TGTGCCAGCAGCTCGAACTATGGCTACACCTTC
TRBV7-9,TRBD1,TRBJ2-1,few,CASSSLSDRAFNEQFF,TGTGCCAGCAGCTCCTTATCCGACAGGGCTTTCAATGAGCAGTTCTTC
TRBV5-1,TRBD1,TRBJ2-3,NA,CASSLAGRGYGNTQYF,TGCGCCAGCAGCTTGGCCGGCAGGGGGTACGGAAATACGCAGTATTTT
TRBV30,NA,TRBJ2-7,NA,CAWSTLVRAYYEQYF,TGTGCCTGGAGTACGTTGGTGAGGGCCTACTACGAGCAGTACTTC
TRBV5-4,TRBD2,TRBJ2-2,NA,CASSLGLAGAANTGELFF,TGTGCCAGCAGCTTGGGACTAGCGGGGGCCGCGAACACCGGGGAGCTGTTTTTT
TRBV7-9,TRBD1,TRBJ2-1,few,CASSFGQGGQFF,TGTGCCAGCAGCTTCGGACAGGGGGGGCAGTTCTTC
TRBV18,NA,TRBJ1-1,few,CASSGGQNTEAFF,TGTGCCAGCTCAGGAGGGCAGAACACTGAAGCTTTCTTT
TRBV4-1,NA,TRBJ2-5,few,CASSQDRQYQETQYF,TGCGCCAGCAGCCAAGATCGACAGTACCAAGAGACCCAGTACTTC
TRBV19,NA,TRBJ2-1,NA,CASHRTTWGGKEQFF,TGTGCCAGCCATCGGACCACCTGGGGAGGAAAAGAGCAGTTCTTC
TRBV4-1,TRBD1,TRBJ2-5,few,CASSQGDRGYQETQYF,TGCGCCAGCAGCCAAGGAGACAGGGGGTACCAAGAGACCCAGTACTTC
TRBV15,NA,TRBJ1-1,NA,CATSRFTGGWAFF,TGTGCCACCAGCAGATTCACGGGGGGTTGGGCTTTCTTT
TRBV9,NA,TRBJ1-1,few,CASSGRPWGGKNTEAFF,TGTGCCAGCAGCGGGAGGCCGTGGGGGGGAAAGAACACTGAAGCTTTCTTT
TRBV7-9,NA,TRBJ2-3,few,CASRTTVAPNTQYF,TGTGCCAGCAGAACGACAGTGGCCCCGAATACGCAGTATTTT
TRBV11-2,TRBD1,TRBJ1-2,NA,CASSLQGEEGYTF,TGTGCCAGCAGCTTACAGGGGGAAGAAGGCTACACCTTC
TRBV14,NA,TRBJ2-3,few,CASSQWALDMDTQYF,TGTGCCAGCAGCCAATGGGCCTTGGATATGGATACGCAGTATTTT
TRBV6-1,NA,TRBJ2-4,NA,CASSERDLAKNIQYF,TGTGCCAGCAGTGAACGGGATCTAGCCAAAAACATTCAGTACTTC
TRBV7-6,TRBD1,TRBJ1-5,few,CASSQDRGGQPQHF,TGTGCCAGCAGCCAGGACAGGGGTGGACAGCCCCAGCATTTT
TRBV19,TRBD1,TRBJ1-1,few,CASSIGTGGYTTEAFF,TGTGCCAGTAGTATCGGAACAGGGGGCTATACGACTGAAGCTTTCTTT
TRBV4-1,NA,TRBJ2-2,few,CASSQVLIPGELFF,TGCGCCAGCAGCCAAGTTCTAATACCCGGGGAGCTGTTTTTT
TRBV7-3,NA,TRBJ2-5,NA,CASSFLGLKGETQYF,TGTGCCAGCAGCTTCCTAGGACTCAAGGGAGAGACCCAGTACTTC
TRBV28,NA,TRBJ1-6,few,CASSKDWDSPLHF,TGTGCCAGCAGTAAGGACTGGGATTCACCCCTCCACTTT
TRBV28,NA,TRBJ1-2,NA,CASRRGHNYGYTF,TGTGCCAGCAGGCGCGGGCATAACTATGGCTACACCTTC
TRBV6-6,NA,TRBJ1-2,NA,CASTDPLGESNYGYTF,TGTGCCAGCACAGACCCCCTAGGCGAGTCGAACTATGGCTACACCTTC
TRBV4-2,TRBD2,TRBJ2-7,NA,CASSLPGLAAQQYF,TGTGCCAGCAGCCTTCCGGGACTAGCTGCGCAGCAGTACTTC
TRBV14,NA,TRBJ1-6,NA,CASSQERYNSPLHF,TGTGCCAGCAGCCAAGAACGGTATAATTCACCCCTCCACTTT
TRBV4-3,NA,TRBJ2-6,few,CASSQEGALISGANVLTF,TGCGCCAGCAGCCAAGAAGGGGCACTCATCTCTGGGGCCAACGTCCTGACTTTC
TRBV28,NA,TRBJ1-2,NA,CATDSLYGYTF,TGTGCCACAGATTCTCTTTATGGCTACACCTTC
TRBV5-6,NA,TRBJ2-5,NA,CASSSKETQYF,TGTGCCAGCAGCTCCAAAGAGACCCAGTACTTC
TRBV2,NA,TRBJ1-4,NA,CASREVPLEKLFF,TGTGCCAGCAGAGAGGTGCCCCTTGAAAAACTGTTTTTT
TRBV7-9,TRBD2,TRBJ2-3,NA,CAAQTSGPSTDTQYF,TGTGCCGCCCAAACTAGCGGACCTAGCACAGATACGCAGTATTTT
TRBV4-1,NA,TRBJ1-5,NA,CASSQRTEIQPQHF,TGCGCCAGCAGCCAACGGACAGAAATTCAGCCCCAGCATTTT
TRBV29-1,TRBD1,TRBJ2-3,NA,CSVPGQRNLGPTDTQYF,TGCAGCGTCCCGGGACAGCGAAATTTAGGACCCACAGATACGCAGTATTTT
TRBV7-2,NA,TRBJ2-1,NA,CASSFDGVGEQFF,TGTGCCAGCAGCTTCGACGGAGTCGGTGAGCAGTTCTTC
TRBV5-1,NA,TRBJ1-2,NA,CASSLSPEANYGYTF,TGCGCCAGCAGCTTGTCGCCGGAGGCTAACTATGGCTACACCTTC
TRBV7-8,TRBD1,TRBJ1-2,few,CASSPWTGRNYGYTF,TGTGCCAGCAGCCCCTGGACAGGGAGGAACTATGGCTACACCTTC
TRBV7-2,NA,TRBJ2-5,few,CASSLVATRETQYF,TGTGCCAGCAGCTTAGTAGCCACCCGGGAGACCCAGTACTTC
TRBV30,NA,TRBJ1-2,NA,CAWSPSGLGYTF,TGTGCCTGGAGTCCCTCAGGGTTAGGCTACACCTTC